Listed below are T cell receptor beta chains from one sample, sequenced in a study of shared clonotypes between healthy human individuals. TCRdb's copy holds only in-frame clones and misses some; the assay was immunoSEQ multiplex PCR. The sample holds a few million clones; 93% are singletons and the top ten take about 1.7%. The sequencing input was naive CD8+ T cells from PBMCs. These receptors were taken from a young man in good health. Some clones in this sample may be carry-over from other donors' samples. Each CDR3 is given with its conserved first and last residue. D genes are given only for firm matches. Size is omitted from some rows. Given values are once, few, many or a class for expanded clones.

D,length,J,size,V,DNA,CDR3
.,14,TRBJ1-2,.,TRBV11-2,TGTGCCAGCAGCTTAGGGCCGGGGGCCCTTGGCTACACCTTC,CASSLGPGALGYTF
.,14,TRBJ2-7,.,TRBV6-1,TGTGCCAGCAGGATGGGACAAAACTCCTACGAGCAGTACTTC,CASRMGQNSYEQYF
TRBD1,15,TRBJ1-1,.,TRBV4-1,TGCGCCAGCAGCCAGGAGACAGGGGTGGCCACTGAAGCTTTCTTT,CASSQETGVATEAFF
.,13,TRBJ2-7,.,TRBV6-5,TGTGCCAGCAGTTTAATGCCCAGAGTCGAGCAGTACTTC,CASSLMPRVEQYF
.,14,TRBJ2-1,.,TRBV27,TGTGCCAGCAGTTTACTTACAGATTACAATGAGCAGTTCTTC,CASSLLTDYNEQFF
.,11,TRBJ2-5,.,TRBV6-5,TGTGCCGCGGGGAGGTACGAGACCCAGTACTTC,CAAGRYETQYF
.,10,TRBJ2-7,.,TRBV10-2,TGCGCCAGCAGTGACCACGAGCAGTACTTC,CASSDHEQYF
.,12,TRBJ2-3,once,TRBV7-2,TGTGCCAGCACCTTCATCGGAGATACGCAGTATTTT,CASTFIGDTQYF
.,13,TRBJ2-7,.,TRBV7-9,TGTGCCAGCAGCAACGGGATTACCTACGAGCAGTACTTC,CASSNGITYEQYF
.,17,TRBJ2-1,.,TRBV4-2,TGTGCCAGCAGCCAGACCGTCTACGCGGGACCTTACAATGAGCAGTTCTTC,CASSQTVYAGPYNEQFF
TRBD2,16,TRBJ2-1,.,TRBV7-9,TGTGCCAGCAGCTTAGCCGGACTAGCGGAGGGGGCTGAGCAGTTCTTC,CASSLAGLAEGAEQFF
TRBD1,19,TRBJ2-1,.,TRBV27,TGTGCCAGCAGTTTACCCTCCCGGGACAGGTTCCCCTCCTACAATGAGCAGTTCTTC,CASSLPSRDRFPSYNEQFF
.,13,TRBJ2-7,.,TRBV19,TGTGCCAGTAGTATTTCAGGGAACGGCGAGCAGTACTTC,CASSISGNGEQYF
.,16,TRBJ1-1,few,TRBV29-1,TGCAGCGTTGAAGATCTTCAGGACTTCCTGAACACTGAAGCTTTCTTT,CSVEDLQDFLNTEAFF
TRBD1,15,TRBJ2-7,once,TRBV7-2,TGTGCCAGCAGCTTTTTAGGGGGACAGAAATACGAGCAGTACTTC,CASSFLGGQKYEQYF
TRBD1,14,TRBJ1-2,.,TRBV5-1,TGCGCCAGCAGCTCGAGGGACAGGGGATTTGGCTACACCTTC,CASSSRDRGFGYTF
TRBD2,16,TRBJ2-1,.,TRBV19,TGTGCCAGTAGTATATCACTAGCGGGAGGGTACAATGAGCAGTTCTTC,CASSISLAGGYNEQFF
TRBD2,15,TRBJ2-1,.,TRBV7-9,TGTGCCAGCAGCCCAAGGGTAGCGGGAGACAATGAGCAGTTCTTC,CASSPRVAGDNEQFF
.,16,TRBJ1-1,.,TRBV19,TGTGCCAGTAGTATCGGGACGTTGACAGTAGACACTGAAGCTTTCTTT,CASSIGTLTVDTEAFF
TRBD2,17,TRBJ2-1,.,TRBV7-9,TGTGCCAGCAGCTCCCAACAGCGCGGGAGGGCCGGCAATGAGCAGTTCTTC,CASSSQQRGRAGNEQFF
TRBD1,16,TRBJ2-3,.,TRBV7-2,TGTGCCAGCAGCTTCTCAAGGACAGGGCGCACAGATACGCAGTATTTT,CASSFSRTGRTDTQYF
TRBD2,15,TRBJ2-7,.,TRBV30,TGTGCCTGGAGTCCCCTGGGACTAGCGGCCTCCGAGCAGTACTTC,CAWSPLGLAASEQYF
.,15,TRBJ2-5,.,TRBV7-6,TGTGCCAGCAACCCCTCGGGGAGCAGGGCAGAGACCCAGTACTTC,CASNPSGSRAETQYF
TRBD1,16,TRBJ2-7,.,TRBV4-1,TGCGCCAGCAGCCACAACCCCCGGGACAGCTCCTACGAGCAGTACTTC,CASSHNPRDSSYEQYF
.,11,TRBJ1-4,.,TRBV10-1,TGCGCCAGGGGGGCTAATGAAAAACTGTTTTTT,CARGANEKLFF
.,15,TRBJ1-4,.,TRBV18,TGTGCCAGCTCCCCGGGGACCACAACTAATGAAAAACTGTTTTTT,CASSPGTTTNEKLFF
TRBD1,16,TRBJ1-2,.,TRBV10-3,TGTGCCATCAGTGAGTCGACTCGACAGGGAGACCGGTGGCACACCTTC,CAISESTRQGDRWHTF
TRBD2,13,TRBJ2-7,.,TRBV27,TGTGCCAGCAGTCTGCGGGGGGCCTACGAGCAGTACTTC,CASSLRGAYEQYF
TRBD2,12,TRBJ2-2,.,TRBV2,TGTGCCACCTTCGGGGGGGCCGGGGAGCTGTTTTTT,CATFGGAGELFF
.,14,TRBJ2-2,.,TRBV7-9,TGTGCCAGCAGCTTAGATCCGGGGACCGGGGAGCTGTTTTTT,CASSLDPGTGELFF
.,14,TRBJ1-2,.,TRBV30,TGTGCCTGCCCGGGACACCTTATCGACTATGGCTACACCTTC,CACPGHLIDYGYTF
.,15,TRBJ2-3,.,TRBV7-2,TGTGCCAGCAGCTCTTACCCCAGTGGGATGGATACGCAGTATTTT,CASSSYPSGMDTQYF
TRBD2,15,TRBJ2-5,.,TRBV2,TGTGCCAGCAGTGTATGGCTAGCGGGACAAGAGACCCAGTACTTC,CASSVWLAGQETQYF
.,14,TRBJ2-7,.,TRBV21-1,TGTGCCACCCCGGGAGGGTACTCTCACTACGAGCAGTACTTC,CATPGGYSHYEQYF
.,12,TRBJ2-2,.,TRBV27,TGTGCCAGCAGTATGTACACCGGGGAGCTGTTTTTT,CASSMYTGELFF
.,14,TRBJ2-7,.,TRBV4-1,TGCGCCAGCAGCCAATTGGACGTCAACTACGAGCAGTACTTC,CASSQLDVNYEQYF
.,17,TRBJ2-2,.,TRBV19,TGTGCCAGTAGTATAGATCTAGAGAGTTCGAACACCGGGGAGCTGTTTTTT,CASSIDLESSNTGELFF
.,12,TRBJ2-4,.,TRBV27,TGTGCCAGCTCCCCTGGGGGAAACATTCAGTACTTC,CASSPGGNIQYF
.,14,TRBJ2-1,.,TRBV4-3,TGCGCCAGCAGCCTAGGATCGGGAAACAATGAGCAGTTCTTC,CASSLGSGNNEQFF
.,15,TRBJ2-7,.,TRBV7-6,TGTGCCAGCAGCTCGACGACTGGACAGTACCTAGGGAAGTACTTC,CASSSTTGQYLGKYF